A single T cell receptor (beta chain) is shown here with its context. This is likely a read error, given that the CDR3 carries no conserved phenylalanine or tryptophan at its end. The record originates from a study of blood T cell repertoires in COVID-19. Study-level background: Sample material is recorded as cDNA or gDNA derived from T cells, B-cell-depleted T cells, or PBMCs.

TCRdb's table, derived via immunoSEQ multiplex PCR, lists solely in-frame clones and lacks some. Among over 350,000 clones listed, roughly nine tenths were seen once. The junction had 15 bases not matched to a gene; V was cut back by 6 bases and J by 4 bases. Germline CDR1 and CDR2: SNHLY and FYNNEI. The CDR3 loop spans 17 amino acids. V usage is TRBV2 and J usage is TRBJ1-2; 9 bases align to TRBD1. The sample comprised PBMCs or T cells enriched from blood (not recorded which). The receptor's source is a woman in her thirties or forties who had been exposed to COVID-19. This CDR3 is CASRVRWVGTGTYGYTL. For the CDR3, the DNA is TGTGCCAGCAGGGTACGGTGGGTCGGGACAGGGACCTATGGCTACACCCTC.